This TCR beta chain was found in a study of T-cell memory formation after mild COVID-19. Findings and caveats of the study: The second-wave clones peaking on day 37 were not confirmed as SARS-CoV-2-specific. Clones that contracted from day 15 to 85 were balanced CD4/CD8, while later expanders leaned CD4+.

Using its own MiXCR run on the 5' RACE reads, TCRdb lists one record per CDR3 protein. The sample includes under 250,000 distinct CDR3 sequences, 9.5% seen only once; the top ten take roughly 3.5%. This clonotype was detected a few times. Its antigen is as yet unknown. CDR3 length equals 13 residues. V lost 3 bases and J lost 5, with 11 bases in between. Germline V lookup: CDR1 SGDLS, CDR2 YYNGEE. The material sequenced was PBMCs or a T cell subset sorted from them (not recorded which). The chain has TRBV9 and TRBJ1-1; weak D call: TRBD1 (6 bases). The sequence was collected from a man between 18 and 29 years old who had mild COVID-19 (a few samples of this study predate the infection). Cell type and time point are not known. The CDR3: CASSEGGLTEAFF. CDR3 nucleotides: TGTGCCAGCAGCGAGGGGGGGTTGACTGAAGCTTTCTTT.